The TCR beta chain under discussion was sequenced for a study of T cell repertoires in cytomegalovirus infection (dated by TCRdb to the late 2010s). Broadly, across the study: Donor HLA type was relevant to the analysis, as public TCR beta signatures indicated carriage of CMV infection together with the matching HLA type.

Paper-wide results and their limitations: In both this cohort and an independent roughly 330-donor cohort, the cumulative frequency of public TCR beta family members distinguished carriers of CMV infection plus the relevant HLA type. The ex vivo response was dominated by HLA-C-restricted CMV-specific TCR beta clonotypes, which also provided the single most frequent clonotype in two of eight donors.

As for this clonotype: Its recognized antigen is unknown. No clone much larger than this one lies a single base away; base qualities are absent.

The sequencing machine was an Illumina HiSeq 1500. The public reads were reanalyzed by TCRdb: fastp trimming at Q25, MiXCR alignment, in-frame beta chains only. Under each unique CDR3 protein, matching rows form one entry showing the most common genes and DNA. The sample contains 480,000 or so distinct CDR3 sequences, about 11% of them found a single time. The ten largest make up roughly 10% of the sample. The sequencing input was PBMCs. The receptor comes from a human donor in good health (CMV status not recorded). Some clones in this sample may be carry-over from other donors' samples.

The sequenced DNA is TGTGCCAGCAGCGGATCTAGCGGGGGAGAGACCCAGTACTTC. It encodes CASSGSSGGETQYF. The chain was built from TRBV6-8 and TRBJ2-5; 10 middle bases align to TRBD2. CDR3 length: 14 amino acids, cysteine to phenylalanine. Of all the DNA, just the CDR3 is kept, 42 bases in frame from base 1. The germline V and J ends show losses of 6 bases and 4 bases respectively, and no gene match explains 5 bases of the junction. CDR1 and CDR2, looked up from the germline V gene, are MNHGY and SAAAGT.